This TCR beta chain was captured by sequencing in a study of T cell clones after liver transplantation. Background on the study: Liver transplant recipients had immunosuppression withdrawal attempted within 2 years. At least one year of complete immunosuppression withdrawal without enzymes over twice normal defined tolerance. Draws occurred before transplant, before withdrawal, and after complete or failed withdrawal.

Clones were read by immunoSEQ multiplex PCR, and TCRdb kept only the in-frame ones, dropping some. The sample contains roughly 120,000 clones, 90% of which appear only once. The material was CD4+ T cells from blood, obtained 12 months after liver transplant. The source is a human patient who received a liver transplant. Some T cells here may be from the graft donor.

The CDR3 sequence: CASSLWGGDQPQHF. As DNA, the CDR3 is TGCGCCAGCAGCTTGTGGGGAGGGGATCAGCCCCAGCATTTT. The gene calls are TRBV5-1 and TRBJ1-5; perhaps TRBD1 as D (5 bases). CDR1 SGHRS and CDR2 YFSETQ come from the germline V gene. The CDR3 is 14 residues long. V shed 1 base and J shed 5 bases, with 10 bases lying between them.